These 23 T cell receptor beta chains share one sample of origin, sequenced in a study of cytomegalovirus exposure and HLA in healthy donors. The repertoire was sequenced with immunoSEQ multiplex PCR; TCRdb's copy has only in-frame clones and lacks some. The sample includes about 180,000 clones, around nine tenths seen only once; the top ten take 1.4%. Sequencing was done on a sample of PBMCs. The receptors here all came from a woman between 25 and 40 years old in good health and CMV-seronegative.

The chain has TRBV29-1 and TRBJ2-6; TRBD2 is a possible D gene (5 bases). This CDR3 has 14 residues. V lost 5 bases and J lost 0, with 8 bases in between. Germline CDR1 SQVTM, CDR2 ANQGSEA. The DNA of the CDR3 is TGCAGCGTTCGAGGGAACTCTGGGGCCAACGTCCTGACTTTC. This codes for CSVRGNSGANVLTF. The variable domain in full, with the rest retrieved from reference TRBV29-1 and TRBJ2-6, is SAVISQKPSRDICQRGTSLTIQCQVDSQVTMMFWYRQQPGQSLTLIATANQGSEATYESGFVIDKFPISRPNLTFSTLTVSNMSPEDSSIYLCSVRGNSGANVLTFGAGSRLTVL.

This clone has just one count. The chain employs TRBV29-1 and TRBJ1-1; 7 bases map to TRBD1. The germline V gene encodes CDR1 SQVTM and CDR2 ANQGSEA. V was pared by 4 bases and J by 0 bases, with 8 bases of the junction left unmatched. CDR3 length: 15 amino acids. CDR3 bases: TGCAGCGTTGTAGCCGGGGACAGCATGAACACTGAAGCTTTCTTT. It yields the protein CSVVAGDSMNTEAFF. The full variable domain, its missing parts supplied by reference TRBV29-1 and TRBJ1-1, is SAVISQKPSRDICQRGTSLTIQCQVDSQVTMMFWYRQQPGQSLTLIATANQGSEATYESGFVIDKFPISRPNLTFSTLTVSNMSPEDSSIYLCSVVAGDSMNTEAFFGQGTRLTVV.

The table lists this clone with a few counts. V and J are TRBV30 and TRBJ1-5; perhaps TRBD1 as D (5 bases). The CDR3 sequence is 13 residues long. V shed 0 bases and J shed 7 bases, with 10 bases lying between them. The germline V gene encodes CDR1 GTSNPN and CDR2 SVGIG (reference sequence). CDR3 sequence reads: CAWSVLQGQPQHF. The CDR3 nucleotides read TGTGCCTGGAGTGTACTCCAGGGCCAGCCCCAGCATTTT. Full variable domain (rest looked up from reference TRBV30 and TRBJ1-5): SQTIHQWPATLVQPVGSPLSLECTVEGTSNPNLYWYRQAAGRGLQLLFYSVGIGQISSEVPQNLSASRPQDRQFILSSKKLLLSDSGFYLCAWSVLQGQPQHFGDGTRLSIL.

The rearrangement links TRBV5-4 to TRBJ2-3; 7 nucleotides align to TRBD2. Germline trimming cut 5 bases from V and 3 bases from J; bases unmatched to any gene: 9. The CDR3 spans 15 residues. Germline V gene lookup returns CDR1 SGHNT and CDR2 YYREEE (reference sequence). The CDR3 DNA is TGTGCCAGCAGAGTAGCGGGCGGGAATACAGATACGCAGTATTTT. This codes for CASRVAGGNTDTQYF. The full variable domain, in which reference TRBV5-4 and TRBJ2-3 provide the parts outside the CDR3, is ETGVTQSPTHLIKTRGQQVTLRCSSQSGHNTVSWYQQALGQGPQFIFQYYREEENGRGNFPPRFSGLQFPNYSSELNVNALELDDSALYLCASRVAGGNTDTQYFGPGTRLTVL.

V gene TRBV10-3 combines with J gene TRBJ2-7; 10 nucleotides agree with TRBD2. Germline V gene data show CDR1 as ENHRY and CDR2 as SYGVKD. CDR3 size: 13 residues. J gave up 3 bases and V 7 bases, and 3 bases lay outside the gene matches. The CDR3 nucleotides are TGTGCCATCACTAGCGGGGGTCTCTACGAGCAGTACTTC. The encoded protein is CAITSGGLYEQYF.

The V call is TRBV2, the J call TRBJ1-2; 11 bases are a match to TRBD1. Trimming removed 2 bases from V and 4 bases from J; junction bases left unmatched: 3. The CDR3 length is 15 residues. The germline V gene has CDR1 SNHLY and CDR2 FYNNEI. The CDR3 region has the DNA TGTGCCAGCAGTGAATGGGGGACAGGGGGCTATGGCTACACCTTC. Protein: CASSEWGTGGYGYTF.

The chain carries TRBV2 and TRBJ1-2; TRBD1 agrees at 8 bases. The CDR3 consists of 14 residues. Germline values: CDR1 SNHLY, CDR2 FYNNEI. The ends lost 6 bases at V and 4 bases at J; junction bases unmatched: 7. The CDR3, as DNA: TGTGCCAGCAGCGCAGGGGGCTGGGGCTATGGCTACACCTTC. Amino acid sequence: CASSAGGWGYGYTF.

CDR3 sequence (DNA): TGTGCCAGCAGTTACTGGGTCGGGGCCGGGGAGCTGTTTTTT. Its protein product is CASSYWVGAGELFF. This chain uses TRBV6-5 with TRBJ2-2; a possible D gene is TRBD2 (5 bases). Germline loops: CDR1 MNHEY, CDR2 SVGAGI. V gave up 1 base and J gave up 6 bases, with 9 bases separating them. The CDR3 consists of 14 residues.

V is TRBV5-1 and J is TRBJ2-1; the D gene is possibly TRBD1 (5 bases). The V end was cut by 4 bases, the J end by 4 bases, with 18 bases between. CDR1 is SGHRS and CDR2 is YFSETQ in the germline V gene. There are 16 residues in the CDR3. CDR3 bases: TGCGCCAGCAGCCCAATAGGACAAACTATTTACAATGAGCAGTTCTTC. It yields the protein CASSPIGQTIYNEQFF.

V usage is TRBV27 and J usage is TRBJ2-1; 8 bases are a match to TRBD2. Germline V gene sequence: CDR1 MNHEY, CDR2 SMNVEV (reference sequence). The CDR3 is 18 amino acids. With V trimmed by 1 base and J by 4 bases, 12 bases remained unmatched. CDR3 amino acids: CASSLLGGEVAGYNEQFF. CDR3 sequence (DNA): TGTGCCAGCAGTTTATTAGGGGGTGAGGTAGCGGGGTACAATGAGCAGTTCTTC.

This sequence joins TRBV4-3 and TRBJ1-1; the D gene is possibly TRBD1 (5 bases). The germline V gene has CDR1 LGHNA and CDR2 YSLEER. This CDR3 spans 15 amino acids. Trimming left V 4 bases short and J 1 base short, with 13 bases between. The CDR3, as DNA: TGCGCCAGCAGCCTCGATCTAAGGGGGAACACTGAAGCTTTCTTT. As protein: CASSLDLRGNTEAFF.

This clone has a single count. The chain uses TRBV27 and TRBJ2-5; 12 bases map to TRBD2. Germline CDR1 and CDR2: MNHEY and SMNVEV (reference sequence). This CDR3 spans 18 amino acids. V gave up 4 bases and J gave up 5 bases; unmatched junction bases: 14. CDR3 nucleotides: TGTGCCAGCAGTTCCCTAGCGGGGGGGCCTATTCCGTATGAGACCCAGTACTTC. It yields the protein CASSSLAGGPIPYETQYF.

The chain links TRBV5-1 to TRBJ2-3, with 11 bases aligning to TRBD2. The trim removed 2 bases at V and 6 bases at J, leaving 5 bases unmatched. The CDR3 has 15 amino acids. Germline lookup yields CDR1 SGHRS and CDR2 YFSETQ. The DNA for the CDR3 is TGCGCCAGCAGCTTTAGCGGGGGGGCCGGTGATACGCAGTATTTT. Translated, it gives CASSFSGGAGDTQYF. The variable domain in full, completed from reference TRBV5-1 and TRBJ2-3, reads KAGVTQTPRYLIKTRGQQVTLSCSPISGHRSVSWYQQTPGQGLQFLFEYFSETQRNKGNFPGRFSGRQFSNSRSEMNVSTLELGDSALYLCASSFSGGAGDTQYFGPGTRLTVL.

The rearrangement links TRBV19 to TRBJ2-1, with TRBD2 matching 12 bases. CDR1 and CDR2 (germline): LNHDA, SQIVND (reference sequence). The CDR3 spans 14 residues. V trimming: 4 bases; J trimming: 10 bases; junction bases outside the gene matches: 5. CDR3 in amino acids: CASSNYGLAGEQFF. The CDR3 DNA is TGTGCCAGTAGTAACTACGGACTAGCGGGGGAGCAGTTCTTC.

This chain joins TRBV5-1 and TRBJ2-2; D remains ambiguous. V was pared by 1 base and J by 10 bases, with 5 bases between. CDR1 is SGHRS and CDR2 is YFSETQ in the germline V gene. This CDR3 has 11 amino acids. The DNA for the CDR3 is TGCGCCAGCAGCTTGAGCGAGGAGCTGTTTTTT. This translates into CASSLSEELFF. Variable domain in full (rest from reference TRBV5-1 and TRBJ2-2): KAGVTQTPRYLIKTRGQQVTLSCSPISGHRSVSWYQQTPGQGLQFLFEYFSETQRNKGNFPGRFSGRQFSNSRSEMNVSTLELGDSALYLCASSLSEELFFGEGSRLTVL.

CDR3 bases: TGTGCCAGCAGTCTCACGGACAGTCTTAACTATGGCTACACCTTC. It yields the protein CASSLTDSLNYGYTF. The chain combines TRBV27 with TRBJ1-2; a possible D gene is TRBD1 (6 bases). The CDR3 totals 15 residues. Germline lookup yields CDR1 MNHEY and CDR2 SMNVEV (reference sequence). Deletions cut 5 bases from V and 1 base from J, with 14 bases between.

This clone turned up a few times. CDR3 nucleotide sequence: TGTGCCAGCAGACGGACAGGGGGCTACGAGCAGTACTTC. Protein product: CASRRTGGYEQYF. The chain is built from TRBV5-4 and TRBJ2-7, with 10 bases lining up with TRBD1. Germline CDR1 is SGHNT and CDR2 is YYREEE (reference sequence). J lost 3 bases, V lost 5 bases, and 2 bases had no gene match. The CDR3 contains 13 residues.

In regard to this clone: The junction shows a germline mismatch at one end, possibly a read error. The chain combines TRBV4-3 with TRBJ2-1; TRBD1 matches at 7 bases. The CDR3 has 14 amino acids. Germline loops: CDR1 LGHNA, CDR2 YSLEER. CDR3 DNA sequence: TGCGCCAGCAGTCAAGGACAGGATGTGGGTGAGCAGTTCTTC. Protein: CASSQGQDVGEQFF.

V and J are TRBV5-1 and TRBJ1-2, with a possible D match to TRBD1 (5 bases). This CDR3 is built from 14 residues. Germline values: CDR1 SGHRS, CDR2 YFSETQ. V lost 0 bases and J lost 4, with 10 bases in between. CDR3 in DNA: TGCGCCAGCAGCTTGGAGGAGGGGCGCTATGGCTACACCTTC. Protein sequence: CASSLEEGRYGYTF.

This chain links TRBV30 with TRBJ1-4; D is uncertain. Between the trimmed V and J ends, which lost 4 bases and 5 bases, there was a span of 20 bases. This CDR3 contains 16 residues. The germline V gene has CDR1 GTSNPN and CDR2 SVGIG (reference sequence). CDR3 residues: CAWTHPGSGQNEKLFF. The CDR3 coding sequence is TGTGCCTGGACCCACCCAGGCAGTGGTCAAAATGAAAAACTGTTTTTT.

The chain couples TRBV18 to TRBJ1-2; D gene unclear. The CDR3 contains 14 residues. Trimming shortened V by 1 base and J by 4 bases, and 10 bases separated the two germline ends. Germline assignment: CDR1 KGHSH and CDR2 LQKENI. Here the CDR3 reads CASSPQTGIYGYTF. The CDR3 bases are TGTGCCAGCTCACCACAAACCGGTATCTATGGCTACACCTTC.

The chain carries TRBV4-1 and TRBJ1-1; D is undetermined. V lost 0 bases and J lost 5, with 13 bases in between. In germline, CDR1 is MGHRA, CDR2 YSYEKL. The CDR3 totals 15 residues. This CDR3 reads CASSQDSGVGTEAFF. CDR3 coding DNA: TGCGCCAGCAGCCAAGATTCGGGAGTGGGTACTGAAGCTTTCTTT.

The CDR3 nucleotides read TGTGCCAGCAGCTTGGCGGCGGGGGGCTCCTATAATTCACCCCTCCACTTT. This codes for CASSLAAGGSYNSPLHF. The chain joins TRBV5-6 to TRBJ1-6; D is possibly TRBD1 (5 bases). Trimming took 0 bases from V and 0 from J, leaving 10 bases between them. The CDR3 is 17 residues long. Germline V lookup: CDR1 SGHDT, CDR2 YYEEEE.